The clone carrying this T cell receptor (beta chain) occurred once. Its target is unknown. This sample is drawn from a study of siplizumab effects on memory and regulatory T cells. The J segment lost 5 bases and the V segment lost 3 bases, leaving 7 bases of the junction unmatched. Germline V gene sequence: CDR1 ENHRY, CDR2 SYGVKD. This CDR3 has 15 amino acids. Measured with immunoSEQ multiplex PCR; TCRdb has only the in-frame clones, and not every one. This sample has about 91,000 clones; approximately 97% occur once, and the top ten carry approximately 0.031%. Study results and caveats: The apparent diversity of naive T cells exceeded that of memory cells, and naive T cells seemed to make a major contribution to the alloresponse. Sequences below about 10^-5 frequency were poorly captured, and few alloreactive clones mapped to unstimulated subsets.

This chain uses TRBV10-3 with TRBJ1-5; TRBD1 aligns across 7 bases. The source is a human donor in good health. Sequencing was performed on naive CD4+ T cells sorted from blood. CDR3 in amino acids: CAISDSDRADQPQHF. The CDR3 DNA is TGTGCCATCAGTGACTCCGACAGGGCCGATCAGCCCCAGCATTTT.